Listed below are T cell receptor beta chains from one sample, sequenced in a study of cytomegalovirus exposure and HLA in healthy donors. TCRdb keeps only in-frame clones here, not all; method: immunoSEQ multiplex PCR. The sample has tens of thousands of clones. Material: PBMCs. Receptor source: a man younger than 35 in good health and CMV-seropositive. Each CDR3 is given with its conserved first and last residue. Fields, in order: V gene, D gene, J gene, CDR3 protein, CDR3 DNA. A D gene is named only where the DNA matches it firmly.

V: TRBV10-3
D: TRBD1
J: TRBJ1-6
CDR3: CAISEGQDNSPLHF
DNA: TGTGCCATATCCGAGGGACAGGATAATTCACCCCTCCACTTT

V: TRBV4-1
D: TRBD1
J: TRBJ2-2
CDR3: CASASTGSPGELFF
DNA: TGCGCCAGCGCTTCGACAGGGTCCCCCGGGGAGCTGTTTTTT

V: TRBV29-1
D: NA
J: TRBJ1-1
CDR3: CSVDSGDTEAFF
DNA: TGCAGCGTTGACTCAGGGGACACTGAAGCTTTCTTT

V: TRBV6-5
D: TRBD1
J: TRBJ2-7
CDR3: CASRDPGQGFYEQYF
DNA: TGTGCCAGCAGGGACCCGGGACAGGGGTTCTACGAGCAGTACTTC

V: TRBV28
D: NA
J: TRBJ2-7
CDR3: CASRRQLGSLIEQYF
DNA: TGTGCCAGCAGACGACAGCTGGGCTCTTTAATCGAGCAGTACTTC

V: TRBV5-1
D: TRBD1
J: TRBJ1-4
CDR3: CASSLSTGGNEKLFF
DNA: TGCGCCAGCAGCTTGTCCACAGGGGGTAATGAAAAACTGTTTTTT

V: TRBV6-4
D: TRBD1
J: TRBJ1-1
CDR3: CASSRDSEAHEAFF
DNA: TGTGCCAGCAGTCGGGACAGCGAAGCTCATGAAGCTTTCTTT

V: TRBV5-6
D: NA
J: TRBJ1-5
CDR3: CASSRTLDILSQPQHF
DNA: TGTGCCAGCAGCCGTACATTGGACATACTTAGTCAGCCCCAGCATTTT

V: TRBV28
D: TRBD1
J: TRBJ2-5
CDR3: CASIRPVGQGGETQYF
DNA: TGTGCCAGCATCCGCCCAGTCGGACAGGGAGGTGAGACCCAGTACTTC

V: TRBV6-6
D: TRBD2
J: TRBJ2-3
CDR3: CASSYSGLAADTQYF
DNA: TGTGCCAGCAGTTACTCTGGACTAGCAGCAGATACGCAGTATTTT

V: TRBV6-5
D: NA
J: TRBJ1-4
CDR3: CASSYSMGGEDEKLFF
DNA: TGTGCCAGCAGTTACTCGATGGGGGGGGAGGATGAAAAACTGTTTTTT

V: TRBV5-5
D: TRBD2
J: TRBJ2-5
CDR3: CASSRTRTETQYF
DNA: TGTGCCAGCAGCCGGACTAGGACTGAGACCCAGTACTTC

V: TRBV19
D: NA
J: TRBJ1-4
CDR3: CASSQGTNEKLFF
DNA: TGTGCCAGTAGCCAGGGTACTAATGAAAAACTGTTTTTT

V: TRBV27
D: TRBD1
J: TRBJ2-2
CDR3: CASSSGQSHTGELFF
DNA: TGTGCCAGCAGTTCGGGACAGTCCCACACCGGGGAGCTGTTTTTT

V: TRBV6-5
D: TRBD2
J: TRBJ2-7
CDR3: CASSTSGGAMQYF
DNA: TGTGCCAGCAGTACTAGCGGGGGGGCGATGCAGTACTTC

V: TRBV5-6
D: TRBD1
J: TRBJ1-3
CDR3: CASSGGTGASGNTIYF
DNA: TGTGCCAGCAGCGGCGGGACAGGGGCTTCTGGAAACACCATATATTTT

V: TRBV2
D: TRBD2
J: TRBJ2-1
CDR3: CATGLAVYNEQFF
DNA: TGTGCCACCGGACTAGCGGTCTACAATGAGCAGTTCTTC

V: TRBV7-6
D: TRBD2
J: TRBJ2-1
CDR3: CASSLAPGGSSDNEQFF
DNA: TGTGCCAGCAGCTTAGCCCCCGGCGGGAGTTCCGACAATGAGCAGTTCTTC

V: TRBV27
D: TRBD1
J: TRBJ1-2
CDR3: CASSFTGGGYGYTF
DNA: TGTGCCAGCAGTTTCACAGGGGGCGGCTATGGCTACACCTTC

V: TRBV5-6
D: NA
J: TRBJ2-7
CDR3: CASSPMGGRVNEQYF
DNA: TGTGCCAGCAGCCCTATGGGGGGAAGAGTAAACGAGCAGTACTTC